Sequencing of this T cell receptor (beta chain) was carried out in a study of identical twins. The study's findings and limits: Potential partial confounding of zero-insertion analyses by invariant MAIT and iNKT cells was noted.

TCRdb re-derived calls from the 5' RACE reads in MiXCR, one entry per CDR3 protein. The sample gives under 800,000 distinct CDR3 sequences, about 20% of which show up once; 4.3% is in the top ten. Notes on this clonotype: The antigen is undetermined.

Germline assignment: CDR1 SGHRS and CDR2 YFSETQ. Trimming removed 5 bases from V and 9 bases from J; junction bases left unmatched: 17. The CDR3 consists of 15 residues. Another study also made use of these data, one on T cells expressing NK-cell markers. This second report adds: Just one sequenced donor of eight was HCMV-seronegative, while seven were seropositive.

This sequence originates from a woman aged 18 to 35 in good health. The chain is built from TRBV5-1 and TRBJ2-7; 7 bases line up with TRBD1. The material sequenced was PBMCs. CDR3 protein: CASRPGWDSGQGQYF. The CDR3, as DNA: TGCGCCAGCAGACCCGGGTGGGACAGTGGACAAGGGCAGTACTTC.